This TCR beta chain was sequenced in a study of T-cell reconstitution after alpha-beta-depleted transplantation in children. Study-wide findings and caveats: The study reportedly traced alpha-beta T cells about two months after transplant to several hundred expanded graft clones. At day 60, the high TCRbeta diversity found in some patients originated from recipient T cells and thymic progenitors that had survived.

The CDR3 is made up of 16 amino acids. Germline V gene lookup returns CDR1 DFQATT and CDR2 SNEGSKA (reference sequence). V shed 6 bases, J shed 2 bases, and the junction held 6 bases outside the gene matches. There are a few counts of this clonotype. The antigen is unknown. TCRbeta library preparation incorporated unique molecular identifiers. TCRdb passed the PCR reads through MiXCR, listing each CDR3 protein once. The table has about 420,000 distinct CDR3 sequences, 15% to 20% seen once. This rearrangement joins TRBV20-1 to TRBJ2-2, with 13 nucleotides matching TRBD2. The material was PBMCs, mostly from graft donor cells, obtained 360 days after TCRalphabeta/CD19-depleted stem cell transplant. The TCR was taken from a boy under three years old who had a stem cell transplant for Wiskott-Aldrich syndrome, so the T cells may come from the graft donor. The CDR3 region is CSAPGLAGFNTGELFF. DNA for the CDR3: TGCAGTGCACCGGGACTAGCGGGGTTTAACACCGGGGAGCTGTTTTTT.